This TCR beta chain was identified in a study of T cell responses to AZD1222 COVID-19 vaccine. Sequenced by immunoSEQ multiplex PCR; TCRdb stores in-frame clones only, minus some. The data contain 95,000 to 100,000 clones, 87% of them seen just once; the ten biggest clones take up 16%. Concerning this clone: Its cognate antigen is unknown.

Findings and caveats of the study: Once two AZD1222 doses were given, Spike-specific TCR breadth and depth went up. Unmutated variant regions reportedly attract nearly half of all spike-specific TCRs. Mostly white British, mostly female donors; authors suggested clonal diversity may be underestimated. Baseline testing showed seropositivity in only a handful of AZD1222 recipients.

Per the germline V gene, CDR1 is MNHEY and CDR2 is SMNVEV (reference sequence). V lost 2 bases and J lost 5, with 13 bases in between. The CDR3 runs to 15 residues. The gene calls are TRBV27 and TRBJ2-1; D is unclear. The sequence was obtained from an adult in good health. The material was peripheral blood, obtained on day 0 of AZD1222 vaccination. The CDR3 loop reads CASSLDAGSHNEQFF. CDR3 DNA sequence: TGTGCCAGCAGTTTAGACGCCGGGTCTCACAATGAGCAGTTCTTC.